A single sample is the source of the 29 T cell receptor beta chains below, sequenced in a study of OX40 agonist ivuxolimab in advanced cancers. Assay used: immunoSEQ multiplex PCR; TCRdb lists only in-frame clones, some missing. The table shows 65,000 to 85,000 clones, with 70% to 90% occurring only once. The sequences come from CD4+ or CD8+ T cells sorted from blood, collected in a trial of the OX40 agonist ivuxolimab. The receptors derive from an adult with an advanced solid tumor such as melanoma, head and neck, liver or kidney cancer.

This clone has more than one count but fewer than ten. The chain uses TRBV30 and TRBJ1-1, with TRBD1 identical over 7 bases. This CDR3 contains 13 residues. From germline, CDR1 is GTSNPN and CDR2 SVGIG (reference sequence). V lost 1 base and J lost 8; bases outside the gene matches: 7. CDR3 in amino acids: CAWSGVSGQEAFF. CDR3 sequence (DNA): TGTGCCTGGAGTGGCGTTTCGGGACAGGAAGCTTTCTTT.

The rearrangement joins TRBV7-2 to TRBJ1-2, with TRBD1 matching over 9 bases. The CDR3 length is 12 residues. Germline CDR1 SGHTA, CDR2 FQGNSA. V gave up 8 bases and J gave up 7 bases; unmatched junction bases: 5. Here the CDR3 reads CASDRGLTGYTF. CDR3 nucleotides: TGTGCCAGCGACAGGGGGTTAACTGGCTACACCTTC.

CDR3: CASSPDRASGNTIYF. The CDR3 region has the DNA TGTGCCAGCAGTCCCGACAGAGCCTCTGGAAACACCATATATTTT. The rearrangement uses TRBV28 and TRBJ1-3; the D gene is possibly TRBD1 (5 bases). Germline V CDR1 and CDR2: MDHEN, SYDVKM. V was shortened by 5 bases and J by 0 bases, with 11 bases between the two germline ends. This CDR3 spans 15 amino acids.

V is TRBV4-3 and J is TRBJ2-3; 10 bases agree with TRBD2. Germline loops: CDR1 LGHNA, CDR2 YSLEER. V was clipped by 0 bases and J by 4 bases; unmatched bases: 7. The CDR3 extends over 17 amino acids. DNA of the CDR3: TGCGCCAGCAGCCAAGATCTTACTAGCGGGGTTTCAGATACGCAGTATTTT. It is translated as CASSQDLTSGVSDTQYF.

CDR3 DNA: TGTGCCAGCAGTGAGGGCCGCACAGATACGCAGTATTTT. This translates into CASSEGRTDTQYF. J is TRBJ2-3 and V is TRBV2, with no clear D. Germline V lookup: CDR1 SNHLY, CDR2 FYNNEI. The CDR3 length is 13 residues. V was trimmed by 3 bases and J by 1 base, leaving 5 bases between them. Supplemented by reference TRBV2 and TRBJ2-3, the full variable domain reads EPEVTQTPSHQVTQMGQEVILRCVPISNHLYFYWYRQILGQKVEFLVSFYNNEISEKSEIFDDQFSVERPDGSNFTLKIRSTKLEDSAMYFCASSEGRTDTQYFGPGTRLTVL.

This chain joins TRBV19 and TRBJ1-5, with TRBD1 identical over 7 bases. V shed 3 bases and J 4 bases; nucleotides not matched to a gene: 9. CDR1 and CDR2 from the germline V gene are LNHDA and SQIVND (reference sequence). CDR3 length equals 16 residues. The CDR3, as DNA: TGTGCCAGTAGTATCGGTGGGACAGTTAGGAATCAGCCCCAGCATTTT. It is translated as CASSIGGTVRNQPQHF.

The V gene is TRBV10-1, the J gene TRBJ2-5; D unclear. Germline CDR1 reads WNHNN; CDR2 reads SYGVQD (reference sequence). CDR3 length equals 13 residues. The germline V and J ends were trimmed by 3 bases and 5 bases, with 10 bases remaining between them. CDR3 sequence: CASSESRRETQYF. The CDR3 DNA is TGCGCCAGCAGTGAATCCCGCAGGGAGACCCAGTACTTC.

V gene TRBV10-1 combines with J gene TRBJ1-2; D call uncertain. The germline V and J ends were trimmed by 2 bases and 1 base, with 5 bases remaining between them. The germline V gene has CDR1 WNHNN and CDR2 SYGVQD (reference sequence). The length of the CDR3 is 13 residues. CDR3 DNA: TGCGCCAGCAGTGAGAAGGTTAACTATGGCTACACCTTC. As protein: CASSEKVNYGYTF.

This chain connects TRBV27 to TRBJ2-7; D perhaps matches TRBD1 (5 bases). The CDR3 contains 14 residues. Germline-derived CDR1 and CDR2 are MNHEY and SMNVEV (reference sequence). Trimming left V 2 bases short and J 5 bases short, with 13 bases between. The CDR3 region is CASSLRQGWNEQYF. CDR3 DNA sequence: TGTGCCAGCAGTTTAAGGCAGGGTTGGAACGAGCAGTACTTC.

The chain joins TRBV7-2 to TRBJ2-7, with 9 bases aligning to TRBD2. Germline V gene sequence: CDR1 SGHTA, CDR2 FQGNSA. Germline trimming cut 5 bases from V and 2 bases from J; bases unmatched to any gene: 7. CDR3 length: 15 amino acids. CDR3 nucleotide sequence: TGTGCCAGCAGCCTCCGGCTAGCGGGACCCTACGAGCAGTACTTC. This encodes CASSLRLAGPYEQYF.

The chain uses TRBV30 and TRBJ2-3; D is unresolved. This CDR3 spans 11 amino acids. Germline loops: CDR1 GTSNPN, CDR2 SVGIG (reference sequence). V was trimmed by 2 bases and J by 6 bases, leaving 6 bases between them. The CDR3 here is CAWSWTDTQYF. DNA for the CDR3: TGTGCCTGGAGTTGGACGGATACGCAGTATTTT.

The chain uses TRBV23-1 and TRBJ2-3, with 9 bases that match TRBD1. TRBV23-1 is known as an ORF, though its function is uncertain. The CDR3 runs 16 residues. V lost 4 bases, J lost 8 bases, and 13 bases stayed unmatched. The CDR3 DNA reads as TGCGCCAGCAGTCTCTTAGCCGGGACAGGGAAGTGTACGCAGTATTTT. It is translated as CASSLLAGTGKCTQYF.

This clone has a handful of counts. This sequence joins TRBV6-5 and TRBJ1-3, with D unresolved. The V gene's germline CDR1 is MNHEY and CDR2 SVGAGI. The CDR3 loop spans 13 amino acids. Between the trimmed V and J ends, which lost 7 bases and 0 bases, there was a span of 7 bases. The CDR3 here is CASMGRSGNTIYF. The CDR3 DNA reads TGTGCCAGCATGGGTCGCTCTGGAAACACCATATATTTT.

V usage is TRBV7-3 and J usage is TRBJ2-2, with 13 bases aligning to TRBD2. This CDR3 region has 16 residues. Per germline, CDR1 SGHTA and CDR2 FQGTGA. Trimming cost V 5 bases and J 7 bases; bases outside gene matches: 7. CDR3 amino acids: CASSRTSGSVVGELFF. CDR3 coding DNA: TGTGCCAGCAGCCGGACTAGCGGGAGTGTAGTCGGGGAGCTGTTTTTT. The whole variable domain, filled in from reference TRBV7-3 and TRBJ2-2, reads GAGVSQTPSNKVTEKGKYVELRCDPISGHTALYWYRQSLGQGPEFLIYFQGTGAADDSGLPNDRFFAVRPEGSVSTLKIQRTERGDSAVYLCASSRTSGSVVGELFFGEGSRLTVL.

The CDR3 spells CASSLDRSSYEQYF. For the CDR3, the DNA is TGTGCCAGCAGCCTCGACAGGAGCTCCTACGAGCAGTACTTC. This sequence joins TRBV7-7 and TRBJ2-7, with D tentatively TRBD1 (6 bases). Germline V gene lookup returns CDR1 SSHAT and CDR2 FNYEAQ (reference sequence). Trimming removed 5 bases from V and 0 bases from J, with 11 bases in between. The CDR3 is 14 residues long.

The chain joins TRBV21-1 to TRBJ2-2; the table's D call TRBD2 went unverified against the DNA. TRBV21-1 is a listed pseudogene. CDR3 size: 21 residues. CDR3 residues: CASSKRPYKRGSIRGTGELFF. CDR3 in DNA: TGTGCCAGCAGCAAACGTCCCTATAAGCGGGGTTCAATACGCGGGACCGGGGAGCTGTTTTTT.

The V call is TRBV9, the J call TRBJ2-2; possibly TRBD2 for D (5 bases). CDR3 length: 14 residues. Trimming stripped 5 bases from V and 5 bases from J, with 13 bases between. Germline loops: CDR1 SGDLS, CDR2 YYNGEE. The CDR3 bases are TGTGCCAGCAGTTTGAACCCGGGGACCGGGGAGCTGTTTTTT. Translated, it gives CASSLNPGTGELFF. Complete variable domain (other parts from reference TRBV9 and TRBJ2-2): DSGVTQTPKHLITATGQRVTLRCSPRSGDLSVYWYQQSLDQGLQFLIQYYNGEERAKGNILERFSAQQFPDLHSELNLSSLELGDSALYFCASSLNPGTGELFFGEGSRLTVL.

The chain combines TRBV6-6 with TRBJ1-1, with 9 bases lining up with TRBD1. CDR3 length: 14 residues. V lost 6 bases, J lost 1 base, and 3 bases stayed unmatched. Germline V gene sequence: CDR1 MNHNY, CDR2 SVGAGI (reference sequence). CDR3 in DNA: TGTGCCAGCAGGTACAGGGGGCGGAACACTGAAGCTTTCTTT. Amino acids: CASRYRGRNTEAFF.

The chain recombines TRBV7-3 with TRBJ2-2; D may be TRBD1 (5 bases). Trimming removed 4 bases at V and 1 base at J, with 10 bases between. Per germline, CDR1 SGHTA and CDR2 FQGTGA. The CDR3 spans 15 residues. CDR3 nucleotide sequence: TGTGCCAGCAGCTCCCAGGGCGGGAACACCGGGGAGCTGTTTTTT. Translated, it gives CASSSQGGNTGELFF.

This chain connects TRBV11-2 to TRBJ2-1, with 10 bases that match TRBD1. Germline loops: CDR1 SGHAT, CDR2 FQNNGV. V lost 9 bases, J lost 5 bases, and 7 bases stayed unmatched. This CDR3 has 14 amino acids. Here the CDR3 DNA reads TGTGCCAGTATAGGGGACAGGGGAAACAATGAGCAGTTCTTC. Its translation: CASIGDRGNNEQFF.

This clone was counted between two and nine times. The chain recombines TRBV11-2 with TRBJ2-2; TRBD1 is a possible D gene (5 bases). The CDR3 sequence is 16 residues long. Germline values: CDR1 SGHAT, CDR2 FQNNGV. Trimming removed 4 bases at V and 2 bases at J, with 14 bases between. CDR3 nucleotide sequence: TGTGCCAGCAGCTATATGACAGTTTTAAACACCGGGGAGCTGTTTTTT. Translated, it gives CASSYMTVLNTGELFF.

The chain carries TRBV4-2 and TRBJ2-3, with a weak D call TRBD2 (5 bases). The CDR3 contains 16 residues. V lost 0 bases and J lost 4, with 14 bases in between. In germline, CDR1 is LGHNA, CDR2 YNFKEQ. For the CDR3, the DNA is TGTGCCAGCAGCCAAGATGTGAGGGCTAGGTCAGATACGCAGTATTTT. It specifies CASSQDVRARSDTQYF.

This chain connects TRBV2 to TRBJ1-4, with D possibly TRBD1 on 5 matching bases. V dropped 2 bases and J dropped 7 bases, with 11 bases sitting between them. The CDR3 consists of 14 residues. Germline V gene sequence: CDR1 SNHLY, CDR2 FYNNEI. The chain's CDR3 is CASSEMGDGEKLFF. In DNA, the CDR3 is TGTGCCAGCAGTGAAATGGGGGACGGTGAAAAACTGTTTTTT.

The count of this clone is one. The rearrangement links TRBV6-5 to TRBJ1-2; D gene ambiguous. There are 12 residues in the CDR3. Germline CDR1 MNHEY, CDR2 SVGAGI. The V end was cut by 5 bases, the J end by 5 bases, with 9 bases between. The CDR3 protein is CASSQQTYGYTF. As DNA, the CDR3 is TGTGCCAGCAGTCAACAAACATATGGCTACACCTTC.

The V gene is TRBV6-6, the J gene TRBJ2-5; 11 bases map to TRBD1. CDR3 length: 15 amino acids. The germline CDR1 and CDR2 sequences are MNHNY and SVGAGI (reference sequence). V gave up 5 bases and J gave up 4 bases; unmatched junction bases: 6. CDR3 nucleotides: TGTGCCAGCAGTAGAGGGACAGGGGGGCGAGAGACCCAGTACTTC. This gives the protein CASSRGTGGRETQYF.

CDR3 sequence: CASSPRLSYEQYF. CDR3 DNA sequence: TGTGCCAGCAGTCCACGGCTGTCCTACGAGCAGTACTTC. This chain joins TRBV2 and TRBJ2-7; D gene unclear. CDR1 is SNHLY, CDR2 FYNNEI, per germline. The CDR3 has 13 residues. V lost 5 bases and J 1 base, leaving 9 bases between the germline ends.

The rearrangement uses TRBV18 and TRBJ2-7; D is perhaps TRBD1 (6 bases). The V end was cut by 6 bases, the J end by 1 base, with 19 bases between. Per the germline V gene, CDR1 is KGHSH and CDR2 is LQKENI. There are 16 residues in the CDR3. CDR3 protein: CASSPSSQGQSYEQYF. CDR3 nucleotides: TGTGCCAGCTCGCCTTCGTCACAAGGACAGTCCTACGAGCAGTACTTC.

The rearrangement joins TRBV27 to TRBJ2-2; TRBD2 agrees at 8 bases. In germline, CDR1 is MNHEY, CDR2 SMNVEV (reference sequence). The V gene end was trimmed by 6 bases and the J gene end by 3 bases; junction bases not matched to a gene: 6. The CDR3 is 15 residues long. The CDR3 sequence is CASRPLGGDTGELFF. Here the CDR3 DNA reads TGTGCCAGCAGACCTCTCGGGGGGGACACCGGGGAGCTGTTTTTT.

J is TRBJ1-1 and V is TRBV7-7, with a possible D match to TRBD1 (6 bases). Germline V gene lookup returns CDR1 SSHAT and CDR2 FNYEAQ (reference sequence). The V end lost 3 bases, the J end lost 3 bases, and 8 bases lay between the germline ends. The CDR3 consists of 13 residues. CDR3 protein: CASSFRQDTEAFF. In nucleotides, the CDR3 is TGTGCCAGCAGCTTCCGACAGGACACTGAAGCTTTCTTT.